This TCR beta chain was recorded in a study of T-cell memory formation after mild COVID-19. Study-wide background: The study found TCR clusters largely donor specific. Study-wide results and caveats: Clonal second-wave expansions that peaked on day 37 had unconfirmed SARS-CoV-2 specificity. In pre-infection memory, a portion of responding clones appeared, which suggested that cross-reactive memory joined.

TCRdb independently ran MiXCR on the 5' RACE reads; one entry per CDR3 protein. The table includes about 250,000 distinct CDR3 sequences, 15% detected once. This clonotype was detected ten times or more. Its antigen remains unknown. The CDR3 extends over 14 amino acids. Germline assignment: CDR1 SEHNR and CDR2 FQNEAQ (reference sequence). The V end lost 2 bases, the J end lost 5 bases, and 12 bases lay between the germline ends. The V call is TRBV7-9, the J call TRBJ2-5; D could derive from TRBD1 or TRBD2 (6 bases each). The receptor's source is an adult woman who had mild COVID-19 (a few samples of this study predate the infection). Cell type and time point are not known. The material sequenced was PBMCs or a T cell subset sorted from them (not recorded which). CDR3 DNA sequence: TGTGCCAGCAGCTTAAGTGGGGGGCTCGAGACCCAGTACTTC. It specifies CASSLSGGLETQYF.